These T cell receptor beta chains were read from a single sample in a study of CD8 T cells in ankylosing spondylitis. Each CDR3 protein is one row after TCRdb ran MiXCR on the 5' RACE reads. The sample holds 650,000 to 800,000 distinct CDR3 sequences, about 20% seen once. Input material: blood, either unsorted or a sorted T cell fraction (not recorded which). Receptor source: a male donor with ankylosing spondylitis. Each CDR3 is given with its conserved first and last residue. The D gene is left open where the match is weak. Clone size is given for some rows only: seen once, a few or many times, or a class if the clone is expanded.

j_call	clone_size	d_call	cdr3_length	v_call	cdr3_nt	cdr3_aa
TRBJ2-7	few	NA	14	TRBV7-2	TGTGCCAGCAGCCCTAACTTAGCCGGAGAAGAGCAGTACTTC	CASSPNLAGEEQYF
TRBJ1-2	few	TRBD1	18	TRBV29-1	TGCAGCGTTGAAGGGTGGACGGACAGGGGGCCCTGGGGTTATGGCTACACCTTC	CSVEGWTDRGPWGYGYTF
TRBJ2-1	few	NA	15	TRBV5-5	TGTGCCAGCAGCTTGGAGGGACTTGACTACAATGAGCAGTTCTTC	CASSLEGLDYNEQFF
TRBJ2-5	many	NA	13	TRBV5-5	TGTGCCAGCAGCTTGGGCAGACCGGAGACCCAGTACTTC	CASSLGRPETQYF
TRBJ2-7	many	TRBD1	13	TRBV24-1	TGTGCCACCAGTGAAACAGGGGGCCACGAGCAGTACTTC	CATSETGGHEQYF
TRBJ2-3	many	NA	16	TRBV12-3/TRBV12-4	TGTGCCAGCAGTGGGAGCGCGGGGAGGAACACAGATACGCAGTATTTT	CASSGSAGRNTDTQYF
TRBJ2-2	NA	NA	16	TRBV18	TGTGCCAGCTCACCGCCGGGACGCCTGAACACCGGGGAGCTGTTTTTT	CASSPPGRLNTGELFF
TRBJ1-6	NA	TRBD1	15	TRBV6-5	TGTGCCAGCAGTACTTCCGGGACAGGGCTCTCACCCCTCCACTTT	CASSTSGTGLSPLHF
TRBJ2-5	few	TRBD2	15	TRBV12-3/TRBV12-4	TGTGCCAGCAGTTTAGGACTAGCGTCGCAAGAGACCCAGTACTTC	CASSLGLASQETQYF
TRBJ2-2	few	TRBD2	17	TRBV11-2	TGTGCCAGCAGCTTACGGGACTACCTATCGCAGCCCGGGGAGCTGTTTTTT	CASSLRDYLSQPGELFF
TRBJ1-6	NA	NA	16	TRBV5-8	TGTGCCAGCAGCTTGGAAGGGGGCTCCTATAATTCACCCCTCCACTTT	CASSLEGGSYNSPLHF
TRBJ2-3	few	TRBD1	14	TRBV5-1	TGCGCCAGCAGCCACGACAACAGGGGTGATACGCAGTATTTT	CASSHDNRGDTQYF
TRBJ2-3	NA	NA	13	TRBV24-1	TGTGCCACCAGTGAACCTAGCACAGATACGCAGTATTTT	CATSEPSTDTQYF
TRBJ2-7	few	NA	13	TRBV20-1	TGCAGTGCTACCACGTCCCAGGCCTACGAGCAGTACTTC	CSATTSQAYEQYF
TRBJ2-3	NA	NA	15	TRBV10-1	TGCGCCAGCAGTGACGGGGGAGTTGGGTCAGATACGCAGTATTTT	CASSDGGVGSDTQYF
TRBJ1-5	NA	NA	13	TRBV29-1	TGCAGCGTTCGAACGGGACTAAATCAGCCCCAGCATTTT	CSVRTGLNQPQHF
TRBJ2-3	few	NA	12	TRBV29-1	TGCAGCGTTGCTGCCGCGGGAGATACGCAGTATTTT	CSVAAAGDTQYF
TRBJ2-7	NA	TRBD1	12	TRBV28	TGTGCCAGCAGAGGGGACAGGGGTGAGCAGTACTTC	CASRGDRGEQYF
TRBJ1-2	NA	NA	17	TRBV3-1	TGTGCCAGCAGCTCACCCGGAGGAGGGATTAAGAACTATGGCTACACCTTC	CASSSPGGGIKNYGYTF
TRBJ2-1	NA	TRBD1	17	TRBV6-1	TGTGCCAGCAGGAGAACGGGACAGCCCATATCCTACAATGAGCAGTTCTTC	CASRRTGQPISYNEQFF
TRBJ2-2	NA	TRBD1	14	TRBV7-9	TGTGCCAGCAGCCCACAGGGGGCTAACGGGGAGCTGTTTTTT	CASSPQGANGELFF
TRBJ1-3	many	NA	14	TRBV10-3	TGTGCCATCAGTGACCCAGGGACTGGAAACACCATATATTTT	CAISDPGTGNTIYF
TRBJ2-7	few	NA	13	TRBV15	TGTGCCACCAGCCAGGAGAACCAATACGAGCAGTACTTC	CATSQENQYEQYF
TRBJ2-5	NA	TRBD2	17	TRBV20-1	TGCAGTGCTCGCCCCCTCTCGGTCGGGGGGGAGAAAGAGACCCAGTACTTC	CSARPLSVGGEKETQYF
TRBJ1-1	once	NA	15	TRBV7-2	TGTGCCAGCAGCACACGGGAGTCTGTCCACACTGAAGCTTTCTTT	CASSTRESVHTEAFF
TRBJ1-5	NA	TRBD1	19	TRBV15	TGTGCCACCAGCAGGACAGGGGGCGCGGGGTTCAATAGCAATCAGCCCCAGCATTTT	CATSRTGGAGFNSNQPQHF
TRBJ2-6	NA	TRBD2	16	TRBV12-3/TRBV12-4	TGTGCCAGCTCGGAGGCTAGCGGGACTGGGGCCAACGTCCTGACTTTC	CASSEASGTGANVLTF
TRBJ1-1	NA	NA	15	TRBV12-3/TRBV12-4	TGTGCCAGCAGTTTATTGGTCAGGGGGAACACTGAAGCTTTCTTT	CASSLLVRGNTEAFF
TRBJ2-1	NA	NA	13	TRBV7-9	TGTGCCAGCAGCTTACCTAGCTTCAATGAGCAGTTCTTC	CASSLPSFNEQFF
TRBJ1-1	few	TRBD1	15	TRBV29-1	TGCAGCGTTGATGAAACCGGGACAGGGAACACTGAAGCTTTCTTT	CSVDETGTGNTEAFF
TRBJ2-2	few	TRBD2	14	TRBV12-3/TRBV12-4	TGTGCCAGCAGTTTCCAGGGAGGGGCCGGGGAGCTGTTTTTT	CASSFQGGAGELFF
TRBJ1-2	many	NA	13	TRBV15	TGTGCCACCAGCAGCCACAGGGTCTATGGCTACACCTTC	CATSSHRVYGYTF
TRBJ2-7	NA	TRBD1	14	TRBV30	TGTGCCTATAGTCCGGAGACAGGGTGGTACGAGCAGTACTTC	CAYSPETGWYEQYF
TRBJ1-1	many	NA	13	TRBV5-1	TGTGCCAGCAGCTTAGGATCGGGCACTGAAGCTTTCTTT	CASSLGSGTEAFF
TRBJ2-3	NA	TRBD2	14	TRBV20-1	TGCAGTGCTAGACTAGCGGGATTTACAGATACGCAGTATTTT	CSARLAGFTDTQYF
TRBJ2-5	NA	TRBD2	13	TRBV7-2	TGTGCCAGCAGCTTTAGCGGGACGGAGACCCAGTACTTC	CASSFSGTETQYF
TRBJ1-3	NA	NA	16	TRBV12-3/TRBV12-4	TGTGCCAGCAGTTTTTTACAGCCTACCTCTGGAAACACCATATATTTT	CASSFLQPTSGNTIYF
TRBJ2-3	few	TRBD1	16	TRBV4-3	TGCGCCAGCAGCCAAGACAGGGGGCTGAGCACAGATACGCAGTATTTT	CASSQDRGLSTDTQYF
TRBJ2-3	NA	NA	13	TRBV7-9	TGTGCCAGCAGCCTACCCCTCACAGATACGCAGTATTTT	CASSLPLTDTQYF
TRBJ1-1	NA	NA	14	TRBV12-3/TRBV12-4	TGTGCCAGCAGTATCGACACGAGGGGGACTGAAGCTTTCTTT	CASSIDTRGTEAFF
TRBJ2-1	NA	NA	15	TRBV29-1	TGCAGCGTTGACGGGACGAAACTTTCCTACAATGAGCAGTTCTTC	CSVDGTKLSYNEQFF
TRBJ2-7	NA	NA	12	TRBV12-5	TGTGCTTCAACCGGGCAGAATAACGAGCAGTACTTC	CASTGQNNEQYF
TRBJ1-3	few	NA	12	TRBV2	TGTGCCAGCAGGATTACTGGAAACACCATATATTTT	CASRITGNTIYF
TRBJ1-1	few	NA	12	TRBV28	TGTGCCAGCACCGAGAGGGCCACTGAAGCTTTCTTT	CASTERATEAFF
TRBJ2-1	few	TRBD2	14	TRBV30	TGTGCCTACGGGACTAGCGGGAACTACAATGAGCAGTTCTTC	CAYGTSGNYNEQFF